This entry concerns a single T cell receptor beta chain. This clonotype showed up just once. What antigen it recognizes has not been identified. Per-base qualities were not stored, and no clone one base away is much larger. Support from one read is weak. V and J lose 4 bases and 3 bases, and a span of 11 bases separates them. The germline V gene yields MNHNS for CDR1 and SASEGT for CDR2. The CDR3 goes from the cysteine to the phenylalanine over 14 residues. Just the 42-base CDR3 DNA is kept, in frame starting at base 1. Instrument on record: Illumina HiSeq 2500. TCR beta libraries were prepared by quantitative 5'-RACE with molecular barcodes. As for the authors' bioinformatics: A new computational method based on a probabilistic model of VDJ rearrangement was used to identify disease-linked TCR variants. TCRdb passed the public sequencing reads through fastp at Q25 and MiXCR, retaining productive beta sequences. Here each entry gathers all rows of one CDR3 protein and keeps the most common genes and DNA. The V and J calls come from TCRdb's annotation, not from the publication. This sample gives fewer than 450,000 distinct CDR3 sequences in total; under 20% of them show up just once. Over 1% of the sample belongs to the ten largest clones.

This entry is derived from a study of CD8 T cells in ankylosing spondylitis (dated by TCRdb to 2016 to 2017). Background for the entire study: T cell receptor beta repertoires were profiled in healthy donors and ankylosing spondylitis patients so that disease-linked TCR variants could be found. Peripheral blood samples were taken, and synovial fluid was additionally collected from ankylosing spondylitis patients. The whole study cohort included roughly 110 healthy donors and over 20 ankylosing spondylitis patients. Overall study results and their limits: According to the report, matched synovial fluid samples from ankylosing spondylitis patients were significantly enriched for the disease-linked clones. A CD8+ phenotype was shown by the disease-linked clones, which were found at relatively low frequencies in peripheral blood. A TCR beta motif of roughly 8 highly homologous amino acid variants appeared characteristic of blood from ankylosing spondylitis patients. Some motif variants had previously been reported in the synovial fluid and blood of reactive arthritis patients, which suggests shared mechanisms of disease initiation.

Material: blood, either unsorted or a sorted T cell fraction (not recorded which). Recombination joined TRBV6-1 with TRBJ2-3; the D gene is possibly TRBD1, with 5 bases matching. The sequence was obtained from a male donor with ankylosing spondylitis. The bases read TGTGCCAGCAGTGTGGTAGGGGCGACAGATACGCAGTATTTT. Its protein product is CASSVVGATDTQYF.